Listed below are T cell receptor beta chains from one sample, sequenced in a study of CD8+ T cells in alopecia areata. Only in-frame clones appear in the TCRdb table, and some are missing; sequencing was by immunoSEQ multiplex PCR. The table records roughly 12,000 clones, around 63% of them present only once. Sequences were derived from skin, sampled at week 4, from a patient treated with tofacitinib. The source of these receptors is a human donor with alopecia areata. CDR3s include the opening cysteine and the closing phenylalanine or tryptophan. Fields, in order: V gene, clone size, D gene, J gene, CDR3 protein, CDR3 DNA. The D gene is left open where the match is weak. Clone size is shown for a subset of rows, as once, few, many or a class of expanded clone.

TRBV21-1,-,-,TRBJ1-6,CASSNRQGEDNSPLHF,TGTGCCAGCAGCAACAGACAGGGGGAGGATAATTCACCCCTCCACTTT
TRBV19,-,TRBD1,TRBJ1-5,CASSGQGPNQPQHF,TGTGCCAGTAGTGGACAGGGCCCCAATCAGCCCCAGCATTTT
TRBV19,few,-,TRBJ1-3,CASSIAGGFGNTIYF,TGTGCCAGTAGTATAGCCGGCGGGTTCGGAAACACCATATATTTT
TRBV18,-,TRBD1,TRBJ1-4,CASSLTGDKEKLFF,TGTGCCAGCTCGCTGACAGGGGATAAGGAAAAACTGTTTTTT
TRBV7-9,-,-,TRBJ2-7,CASSLVPYEQYF,TGTGCCAGCAGCCTTGTCCCCTACGAGCAGTACTTC
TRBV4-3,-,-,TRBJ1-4,CASSQGQGSGEKLFF,TGCGCCAGCAGCCAAGGTCAGGGGTCGGGAGAAAAACTGTTTTTT
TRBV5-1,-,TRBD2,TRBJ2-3,CASSPSSGNTDTQYF,TGCGCCAGCAGCCCTTCTAGCGGAAACACAGATACGCAGTATTTT
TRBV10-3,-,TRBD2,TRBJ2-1,CAISEGAERGRNEQFF,TGTGCCATCAGTGAGGGGGCGGAGCGGGGGAGGAATGAGCAGTTCTTC
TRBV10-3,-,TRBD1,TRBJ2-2,CATTGAANTGELFF,TGTGCCACGACAGGGGCCGCGAACACCGGGGAGCTGTTTTTT
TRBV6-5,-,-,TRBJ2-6,CASRTWDSGANVLTF,TGTGCCAGCAGGACTTGGGACTCTGGGGCCAACGTCCTGACTTTC
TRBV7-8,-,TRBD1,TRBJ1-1,CASSFSGQGVWNTEAFF,TGTGCCAGCAGCTTTTCCGGACAGGGGGTGTGGAACACTGAAGCTTTCTTT
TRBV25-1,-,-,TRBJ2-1,CASSGPSGNEQFF,TGTGCCAGCAGTGGGCCATCCGGCAATGAGCAGTTCTTC
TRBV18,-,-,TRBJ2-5,CASSFSATRQETQYF,TGTGCCAGCTCATTTAGCGCAACGCGTCAAGAGACCCAGTACTTC
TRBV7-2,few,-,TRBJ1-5,CASSWVGGQPQHF,TGTGCCAGCAGCTGGGTGGGGGGCCAGCCCCAGCATTTT